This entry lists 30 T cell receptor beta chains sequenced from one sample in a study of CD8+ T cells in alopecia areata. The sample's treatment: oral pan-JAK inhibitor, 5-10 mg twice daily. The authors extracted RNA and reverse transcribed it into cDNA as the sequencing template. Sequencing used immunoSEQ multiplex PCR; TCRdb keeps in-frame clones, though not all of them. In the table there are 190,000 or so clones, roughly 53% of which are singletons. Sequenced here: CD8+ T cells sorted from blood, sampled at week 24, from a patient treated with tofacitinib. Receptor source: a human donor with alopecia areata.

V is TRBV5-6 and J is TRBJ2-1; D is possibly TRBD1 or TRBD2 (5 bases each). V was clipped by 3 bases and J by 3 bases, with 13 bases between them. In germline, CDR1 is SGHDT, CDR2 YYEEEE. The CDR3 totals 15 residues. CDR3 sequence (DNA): TGTGCCAGCAGCTCGAGGGGAACTCTCTACAATGAGCAGTTCTTC. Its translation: CASSSRGTLYNEQFF.

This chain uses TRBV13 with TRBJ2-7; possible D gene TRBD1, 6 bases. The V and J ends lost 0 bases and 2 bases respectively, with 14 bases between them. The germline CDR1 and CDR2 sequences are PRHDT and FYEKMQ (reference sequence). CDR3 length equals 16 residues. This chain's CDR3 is CASSLGRGHRAYEQYF. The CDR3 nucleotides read TGTGCCAGCAGCTTAGGCCGAGGACACAGGGCCTACGAGCAGTACTTC.

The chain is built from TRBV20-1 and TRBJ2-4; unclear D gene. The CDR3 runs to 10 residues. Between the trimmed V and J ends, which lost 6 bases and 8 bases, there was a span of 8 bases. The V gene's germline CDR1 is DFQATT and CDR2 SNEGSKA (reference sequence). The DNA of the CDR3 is TGCAGTGCAGGTCCCCACATTCAGTACTTC. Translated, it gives CSAGPHIQYF.

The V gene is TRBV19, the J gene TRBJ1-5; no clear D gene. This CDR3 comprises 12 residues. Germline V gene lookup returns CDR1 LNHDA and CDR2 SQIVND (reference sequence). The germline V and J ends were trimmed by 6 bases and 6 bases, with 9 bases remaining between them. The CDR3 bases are TGTGCCAGTAGGGACGAGGGTCAGCCCCAGCATTTT. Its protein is CASRDEGQPQHF.

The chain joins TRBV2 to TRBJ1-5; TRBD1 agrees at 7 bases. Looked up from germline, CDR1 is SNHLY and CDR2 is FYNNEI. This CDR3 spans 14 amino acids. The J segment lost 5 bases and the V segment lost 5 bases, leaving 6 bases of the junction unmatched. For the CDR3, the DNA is TGTGCCAGCAGTCCGACAGGGATGTATCAGCCCCAGCATTTT. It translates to CASSPTGMYQPQHF.

CDR3 nucleotides: TGTGCCTGGAGTGTACCCAGGGGGTTAACAGATACGCAGTATTTT. Translated, it gives CAWSVPRGLTDTQYF. The chain links TRBV30 to TRBJ2-3; 7 bases fit TRBD1. CDR3 size: 15 residues. Germline V gene sequence: CDR1 GTSNPN, CDR2 SVGIG (reference sequence). The J segment lost 3 bases and the V segment lost 0 bases, leaving 6 bases of the junction unmatched.

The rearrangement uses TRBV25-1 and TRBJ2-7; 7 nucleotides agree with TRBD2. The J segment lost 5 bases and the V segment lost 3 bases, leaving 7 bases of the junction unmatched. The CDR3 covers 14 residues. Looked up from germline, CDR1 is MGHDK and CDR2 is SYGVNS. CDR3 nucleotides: TGTGCCAGCAGTGACCCGGGGGGAAGGGACGAGCAGTACTTC. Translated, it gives CASSDPGGRDEQYF.

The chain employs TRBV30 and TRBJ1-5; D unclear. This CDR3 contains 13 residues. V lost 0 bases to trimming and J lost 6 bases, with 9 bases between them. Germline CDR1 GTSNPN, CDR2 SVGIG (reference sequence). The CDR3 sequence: CAWSVLAGQPQHF. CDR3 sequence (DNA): TGTGCCTGGAGTGTCCTAGCAGGTCAGCCCCAGCATTTT.

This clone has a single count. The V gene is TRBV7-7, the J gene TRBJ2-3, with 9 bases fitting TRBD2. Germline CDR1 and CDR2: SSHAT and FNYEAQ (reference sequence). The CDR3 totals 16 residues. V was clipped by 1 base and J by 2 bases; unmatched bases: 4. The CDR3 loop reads CASSLGSGRLTDTQYF. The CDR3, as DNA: TGTGCCAGCAGCTTAGGAAGCGGGAGGCTCACAGATACGCAGTATTTT.

The DNA of the CDR3 is TGTGCCTGGAGTCTCTACTTCGGACAGAACTATGGCTACACCTTC. This translates into CAWSLYFGQNYGYTF. V and J are TRBV30 and TRBJ1-2; D may be TRBD1 (6 bases). V lost 2 bases and J lost 2, with 15 bases in between. The germline V gene encodes CDR1 GTSNPN and CDR2 SVGIG (reference sequence). The CDR3 is 15 residues long.

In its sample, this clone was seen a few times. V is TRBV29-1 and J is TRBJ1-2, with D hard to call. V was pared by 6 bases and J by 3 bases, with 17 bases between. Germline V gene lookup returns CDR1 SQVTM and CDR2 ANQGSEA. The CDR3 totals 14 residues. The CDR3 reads CSVPFLGPDYGYTF. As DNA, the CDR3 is TGCAGCGTGCCCTTCTTAGGACCCGACTATGGCTACACCTTC.

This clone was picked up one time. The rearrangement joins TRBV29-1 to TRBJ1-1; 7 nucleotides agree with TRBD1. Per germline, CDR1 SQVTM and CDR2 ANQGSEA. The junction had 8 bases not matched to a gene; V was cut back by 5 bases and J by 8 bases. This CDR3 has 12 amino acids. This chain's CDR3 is CSVPTGRGEAFF. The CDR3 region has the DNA TGCAGCGTTCCCACGGGCAGGGGGGAAGCTTTCTTT.

CDR3 nucleotides: TGTGCCAGCTCACCCGGACAGGAGACCTACGAGCAGTACTTC. It encodes CASSPGQETYEQYF. The rearrangement uses TRBV18 and TRBJ2-7; 7 positions agree with TRBD1. Losses at the gene ends were 3 bases for V and 2 bases for J; bases not matched to a gene: 4. CDR1 is KGHSH, CDR2 LQKENI, per germline. The CDR3 spans 14 residues.

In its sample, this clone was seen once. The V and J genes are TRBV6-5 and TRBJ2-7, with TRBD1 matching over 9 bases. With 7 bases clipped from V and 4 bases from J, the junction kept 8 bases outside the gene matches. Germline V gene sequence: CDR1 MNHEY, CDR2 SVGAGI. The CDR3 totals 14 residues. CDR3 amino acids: CASKPGQGTYEQYF. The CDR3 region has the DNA TGTGCCAGCAAACCGGGACAGGGCACGTACGAGCAGTACTTC.

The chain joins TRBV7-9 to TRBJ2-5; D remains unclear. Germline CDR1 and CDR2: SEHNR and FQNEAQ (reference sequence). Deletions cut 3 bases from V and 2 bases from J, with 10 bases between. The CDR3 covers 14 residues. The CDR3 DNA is TGTGCCAGCAGCTTGGAACTACAACAAGAGACCCAGTACTTC. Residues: CASSLELQQETQYF.

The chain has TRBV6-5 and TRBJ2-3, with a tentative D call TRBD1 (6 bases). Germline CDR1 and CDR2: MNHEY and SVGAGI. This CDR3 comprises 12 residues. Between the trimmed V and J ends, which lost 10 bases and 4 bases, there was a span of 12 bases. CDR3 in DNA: TGTGCCACCCTTCAGGGGTCAGATACGCAGTATTTT. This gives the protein CATLQGSDTQYF.

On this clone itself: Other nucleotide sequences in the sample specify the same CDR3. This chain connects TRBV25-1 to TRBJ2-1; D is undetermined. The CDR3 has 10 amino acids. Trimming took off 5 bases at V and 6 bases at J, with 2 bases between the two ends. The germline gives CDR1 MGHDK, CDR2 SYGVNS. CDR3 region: CASSLNEQFF. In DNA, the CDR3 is TGTGCCAGCAGTCTCAATGAGCAGTTCTTC. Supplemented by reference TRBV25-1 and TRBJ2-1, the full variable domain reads EADIYQTPRYLVIGTGKKITLECSQTMGHDKMYWYQQDPGMELHLIHYSYGVNSTEKGDLSSESTVSRIRTEHFPLTLESARPSHTSQYLCASSLNEQFFGPGTRLTVL.

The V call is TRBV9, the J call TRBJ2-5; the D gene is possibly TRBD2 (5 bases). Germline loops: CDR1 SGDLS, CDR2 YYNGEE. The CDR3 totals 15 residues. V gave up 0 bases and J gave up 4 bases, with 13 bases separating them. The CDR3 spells CASSVVGLEGETQYF. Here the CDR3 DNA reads TGTGCCAGCAGCGTAGTAGGGTTAGAGGGAGAGACCCAGTACTTC.

CDR3 nucleotides: TGTGCCAGCAGTGTGGCGACAAGGAGTGAAAAACTGTTTTTT. Amino acids: CASSVATRSEKLFF. The chain employs TRBV6-1 and TRBJ1-4; no definite D call. Between the trimmed V and J ends, which lost 4 bases and 7 bases, there was a span of 13 bases. Germline V CDR1 and CDR2: MNHNS, SASEGT. The CDR3 sequence is 14 residues long.

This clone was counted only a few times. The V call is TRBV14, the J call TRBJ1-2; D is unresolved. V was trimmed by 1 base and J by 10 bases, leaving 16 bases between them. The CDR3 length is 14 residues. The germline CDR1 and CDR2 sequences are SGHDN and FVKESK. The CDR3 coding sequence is TGTGCCAGCAGCCAAGTGTTTCCGGGGATGGACTACACCTTC. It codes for CASSQVFPGMDYTF. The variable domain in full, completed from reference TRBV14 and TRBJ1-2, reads EAGVTQFPSHSVIEKGQTVTLRCDPISGHDNLYWYRRVMGKEIKFLLHFVKESKQDESGMPNNRFLAERTGGTYSTLKVQPAELEDSGVYFCASSQVFPGMDYTFGSGTRLTVV.

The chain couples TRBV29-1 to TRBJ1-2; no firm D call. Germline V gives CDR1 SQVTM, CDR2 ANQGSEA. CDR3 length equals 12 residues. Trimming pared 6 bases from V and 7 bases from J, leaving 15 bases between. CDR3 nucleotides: TGCAGCGTGGCGGGGAACGACGGTGGCTACACCTTC. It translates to CSVAGNDGGYTF.

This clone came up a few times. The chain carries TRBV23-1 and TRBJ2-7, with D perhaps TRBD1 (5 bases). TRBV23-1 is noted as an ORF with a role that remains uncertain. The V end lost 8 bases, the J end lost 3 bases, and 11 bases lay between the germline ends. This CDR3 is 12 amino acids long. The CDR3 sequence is CASPTENYEQYF. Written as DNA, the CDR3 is TGCGCCAGCCCGACAGAGAACTACGAGCAGTACTTC.

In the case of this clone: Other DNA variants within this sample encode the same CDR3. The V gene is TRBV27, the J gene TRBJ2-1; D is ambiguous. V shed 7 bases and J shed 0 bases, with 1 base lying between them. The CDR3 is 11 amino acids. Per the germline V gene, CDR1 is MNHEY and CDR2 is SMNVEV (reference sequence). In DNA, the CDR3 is TGTGCCAGCAACTCCTACAATGAGCAGTTCTTC. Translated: CASNSYNEQFF.

The CDR3 nucleotides are TGTGCCACCGTCGGAGGAAACACCATATATTTT. This gives the protein CATVGGNTIYF. The gene calls are TRBV6-5 and TRBJ1-3; D remains ambiguous. The CDR3 length is 11 residues. The ends were cut back, 10 bases at V and 4 bases at J, with 8 bases in the middle. Germline CDR1 is MNHEY and CDR2 is SVGAGI.

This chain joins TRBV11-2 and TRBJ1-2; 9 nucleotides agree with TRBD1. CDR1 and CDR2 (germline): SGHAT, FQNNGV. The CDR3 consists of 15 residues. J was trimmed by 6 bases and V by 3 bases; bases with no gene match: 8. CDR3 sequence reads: CASSLGQGSFDGYTF. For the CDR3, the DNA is TGTGCCAGCAGCTTGGGACAGGGAAGTTTTGATGGCTACACCTTC.

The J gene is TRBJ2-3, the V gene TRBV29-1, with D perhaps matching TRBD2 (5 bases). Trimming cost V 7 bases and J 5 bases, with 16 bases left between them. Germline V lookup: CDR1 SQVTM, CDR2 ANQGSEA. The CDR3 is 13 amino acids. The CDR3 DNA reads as TGCAGCGCCCCCTCCCGGGGTATAGATACGCAGTATTTT. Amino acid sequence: CSAPSRGIDTQYF.

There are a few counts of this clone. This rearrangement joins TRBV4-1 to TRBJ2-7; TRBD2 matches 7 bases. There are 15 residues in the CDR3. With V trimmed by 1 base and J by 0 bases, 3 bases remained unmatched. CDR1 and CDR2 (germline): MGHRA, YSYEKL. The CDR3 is CASSQGGGSSYEQYF. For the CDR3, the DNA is TGCGCCAGCAGCCAAGGGGGGGGTAGCTCCTACGAGCAGTACTTC.

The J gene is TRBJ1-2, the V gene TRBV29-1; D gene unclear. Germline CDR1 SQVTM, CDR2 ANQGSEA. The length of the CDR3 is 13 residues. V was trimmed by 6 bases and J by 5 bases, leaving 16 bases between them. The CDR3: CSVEDSLTYGYTF. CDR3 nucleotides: TGCAGCGTAGAGGACTCCCTGACGTATGGCTACACCTTC.

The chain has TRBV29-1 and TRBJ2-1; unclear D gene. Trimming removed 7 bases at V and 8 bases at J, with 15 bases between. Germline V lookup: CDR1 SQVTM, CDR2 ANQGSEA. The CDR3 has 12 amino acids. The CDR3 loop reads CSALGSRHEQFF. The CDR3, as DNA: TGCAGCGCCTTAGGCAGTCGGCATGAGCAGTTCTTC.

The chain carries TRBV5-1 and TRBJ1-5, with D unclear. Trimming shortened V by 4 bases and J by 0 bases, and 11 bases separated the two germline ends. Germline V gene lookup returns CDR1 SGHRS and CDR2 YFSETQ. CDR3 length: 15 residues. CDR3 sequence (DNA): TGCGCCAGCAGCACGGGTGCAGATAGCAATCAGCCCCAGCATTTT. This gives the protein CASSTGADSNQPQHF.